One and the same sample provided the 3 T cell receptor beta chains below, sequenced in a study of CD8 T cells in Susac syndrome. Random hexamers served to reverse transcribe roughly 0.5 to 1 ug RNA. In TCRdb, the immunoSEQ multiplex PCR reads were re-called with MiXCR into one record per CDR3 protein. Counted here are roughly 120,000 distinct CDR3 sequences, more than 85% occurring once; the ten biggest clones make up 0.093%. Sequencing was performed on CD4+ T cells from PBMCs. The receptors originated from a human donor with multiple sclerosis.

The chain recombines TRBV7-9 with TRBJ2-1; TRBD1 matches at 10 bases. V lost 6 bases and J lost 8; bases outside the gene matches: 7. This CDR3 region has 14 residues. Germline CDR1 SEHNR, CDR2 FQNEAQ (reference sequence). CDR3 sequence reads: CASRAGQGSYEQFF. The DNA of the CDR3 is TGTGCCAGCAGGGCGGGACAGGGGAGCTATGAGCAGTTCTTC.

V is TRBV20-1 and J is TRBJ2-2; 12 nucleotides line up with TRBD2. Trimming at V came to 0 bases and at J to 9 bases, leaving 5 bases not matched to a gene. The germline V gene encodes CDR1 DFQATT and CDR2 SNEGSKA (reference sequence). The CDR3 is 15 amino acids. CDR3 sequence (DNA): TGCAGTGCTAGAGATCGGACTAGCGGGGTCCGGGAGCTGTTTTTT. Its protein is CSARDRTSGVRELFF.

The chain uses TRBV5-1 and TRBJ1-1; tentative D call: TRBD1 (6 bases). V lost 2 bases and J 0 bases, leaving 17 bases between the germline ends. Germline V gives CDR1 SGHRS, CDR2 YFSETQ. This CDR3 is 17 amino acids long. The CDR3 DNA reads TGCGCCAGCAGCTTCCGGACAGCGTCGGAGATGAACACTGAAGCTTTCTTT. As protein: CASSFRTASEMNTEAFF.